Below, 10 T cell receptor beta chains from the same sample are listed, as sequenced in a study of T-cell reconstitution after alpha-beta-depleted transplantation in children. During its preparation, the TCRbeta library received unique molecular identifiers. TCRdb analysed the PCR reads with MiXCR anew, one entry per CDR3 protein. The data contain approximately 390,000 distinct CDR3 sequences, about a tenth of them singletons. This specimen was PBMCs from the stem cell graft donor, taken from the stem cell graft. These TCRs come from a human donor who donated a stem cell graft to a child with acute myeloid leukemia.

The chain recombines TRBV20-1 with TRBJ2-5, with 8 bases aligning to TRBD1. CDR3 length: 16 amino acids. From germline, CDR1 is DFQATT and CDR2 SNEGSKA (reference sequence). V lost 3 bases, J lost 4 bases, and 13 bases stayed unmatched. CDR3: CSARVLTGERRETQYF. CDR3 DNA: TGCAGTGCTAGGGTATTGACAGGGGAAAGGAGAGAGACCCAGTACTTC.

This clonotype turned up a few times. The chain uses TRBV12-3 or TRBV12-4 and TRBJ2-4; maybe TRBD1 (5 bases). Trimming took off 0 bases at V and 6 bases at J, with 15 bases between the two ends. The CDR3 contains 16 residues. CDR3 in DNA: TGTGCCAGCAGTTTAGCGCTTGGGCAGGGTAGAAACATTCAGTACTTC. Translated: CASSLALGQGRNIQYF.

This clonotype was detected many times. V gene TRBV20-1 combines with J gene TRBJ1-5; D is unclear. Trimming removed 8 bases from V and 2 bases from J, with 10 bases in between. The CDR3 totals 12 residues. CDR1 and CDR2 (germline): DFQATT, SNEGSKA (reference sequence). DNA of the CDR3: TGCAGTTCGGGTTTTGGCAATCAGCCCCAGCATTTT. Residues: CSSGFGNQPQHF.

This clonotype came up many times. This chain connects TRBV6-1 to TRBJ2-1; TRBD1 agrees at 9 bases. The germline V gene has CDR1 MNHNS and CDR2 SASEGT. Unmatched junction bases numbered 18, after V lost 7 bases and J lost 8 bases. The CDR3 runs 17 residues. CDR3 nucleotide sequence: TGTGCCAGCAAAACCATGATTCGGGACAGGGATAGAGATGAGCAGTTCTTC. Translating gives CASKTMIRDRDRDEQFF.

There are many counts of this clonotype. This sequence joins TRBV6-1 and TRBJ1-5, with TRBD1 as a possible D gene (6 bases). The CDR3 runs 13 residues. CDR1 MNHNS and CDR2 SASEGT come from the germline V gene. Between the trimmed V and J ends, which lost 8 bases and 4 bases, there was a span of 12 bases. The CDR3 nucleotides are TGTGCCAGCGGCGGGGGCCGTAATCAGCCCCAGCATTTT. Its protein is CASGGGRNQPQHF.

The chain recombines TRBV7-6 with TRBJ2-1, with TRBD2 matching 15 bases. Germline lookup yields CDR1 SGHVS and CDR2 FNYEAQ. CDR3 length: 18 residues. V lost 5 bases and J lost 0; bases outside the gene matches: 5. The CDR3 DNA sequence: TGTGCCAGCAGCCCCGGGACTAGCGGGAGGAGCTCCTACAATGAGCAGTTCTTC. Its protein product is CASSPGTSGRSSYNEQFF.

V and J are TRBV30 and TRBJ2-6, with 8 nucleotides matching TRBD2. J was trimmed by 0 bases and V by 4 bases; bases with no gene match: 23. The V gene's germline CDR1 is GTSNPN and CDR2 SVGIG (reference sequence). The CDR3 is 22 residues long. CDR3 sequence: CAWKPGWVAGRLGVSGANVLTF. The CDR3 DNA reads as TGTGCCTGGAAACCAGGGTGGGTAGCGGGGAGGTTGGGTGTCTCTGGGGCCAACGTCCTGACTTTC.

This clonotype was seen ten or more times. V gene TRBV7-2 combines with J gene TRBJ1-1; 7 positions agree with TRBD1. Per the germline V gene, CDR1 is SGHTA and CDR2 is FQGNSA. Trimming cost V 4 bases and J 0 bases; bases outside gene matches: 8. The CDR3 has 16 residues. The CDR3 here is CASSSGGHFLNTEAFF. The CDR3 bases are TGTGCCAGCAGCTCAGGGGGACACTTCTTGAACACTGAAGCTTTCTTT.

This clonotype turned up a few times. This chain connects TRBV29-1 to TRBJ2-3, with TRBD2 identical over 13 bases. Germline trimming cut 6 bases from V and 3 bases from J; bases unmatched to any gene: 6. Germline CDR1 and CDR2: SQVTM and ANQGSEA. This CDR3 is 15 amino acids long. The CDR3 here is CSVELAGGPTDTQYF. The CDR3 nucleotides are TGCAGCGTGGAACTAGCGGGGGGGCCTACAGATACGCAGTATTTT.

This chain joins TRBV7-9 and TRBJ1-6; TRBD1 aligns across 8 bases. V lost 5 bases to trimming and J lost 6 bases; unmatched junction nucleotides: 9. The CDR3 runs to 16 residues. Germline V gene sequence: CDR1 SEHNR, CDR2 FQNEAQ (reference sequence). As DNA, the CDR3 is TGTGCCAGCAGCCCTACAGGGGGAAGTGTTAATTCACCCCTCCACTTT. It is translated as CASSPTGGSVNSPLHF.